This T cell receptor (beta chain) was recovered during a study of blood T cell repertoires in COVID-19. This clone was found once. Trimming took 2 bases from V and 2 from J; bases not matched to a gene: 2. This CDR3 contains 15 residues. Germline V gene data show CDR1 as MNHNS and CDR2 as SASEGT. Produced via immunoSEQ multiplex PCR; TCRdb's table is partial and in-frame only. The data show around 100,000 clones, roughly 88% seen once. The J gene is TRBJ1-5, the V gene TRBV6-1; 8 positions agree with TRBD1. The sequence was collected from a woman aged 70-85 years with acute or convalescent COVID-19. Input material: peripheral blood. The CDR3 DNA reads TGTGCCAGCAGTGAATGGGGACAGGGCAATCAGCCCCAGCATTTT. This gives the protein CASSEWGQGNQPQHF.